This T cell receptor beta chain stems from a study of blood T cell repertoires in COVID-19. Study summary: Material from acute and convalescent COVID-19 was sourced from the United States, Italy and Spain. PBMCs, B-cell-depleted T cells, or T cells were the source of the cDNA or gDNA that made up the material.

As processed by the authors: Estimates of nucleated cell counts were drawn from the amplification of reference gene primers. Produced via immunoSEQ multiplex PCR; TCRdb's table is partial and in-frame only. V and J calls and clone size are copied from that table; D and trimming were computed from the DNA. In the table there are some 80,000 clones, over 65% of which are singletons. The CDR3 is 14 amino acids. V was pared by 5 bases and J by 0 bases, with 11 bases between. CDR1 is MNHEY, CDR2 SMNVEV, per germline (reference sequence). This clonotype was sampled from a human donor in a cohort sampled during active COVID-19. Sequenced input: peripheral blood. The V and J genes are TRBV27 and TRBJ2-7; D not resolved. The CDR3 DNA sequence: TGTGCCAGCAGTCTGTCTTTTCTCTCCTACGAGCAGTACTTC. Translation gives CASSLSFLSYEQYF.